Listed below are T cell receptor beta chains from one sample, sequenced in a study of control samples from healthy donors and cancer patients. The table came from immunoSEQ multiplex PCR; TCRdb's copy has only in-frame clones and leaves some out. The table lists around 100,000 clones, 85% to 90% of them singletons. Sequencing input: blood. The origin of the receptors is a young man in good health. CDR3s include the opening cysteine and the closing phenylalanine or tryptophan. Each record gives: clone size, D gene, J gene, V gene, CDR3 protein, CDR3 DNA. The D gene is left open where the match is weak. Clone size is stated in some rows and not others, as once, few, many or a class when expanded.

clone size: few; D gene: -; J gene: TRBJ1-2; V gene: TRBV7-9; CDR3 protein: CASSLVEGYTF; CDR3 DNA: TGTGCCAGCAGCTTAGTGGAGGGCTACACCTTC
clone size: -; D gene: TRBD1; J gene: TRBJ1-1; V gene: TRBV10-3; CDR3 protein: CAISVDRGNTEAFF; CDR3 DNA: TGTGCCATCAGTGTCGACAGGGGGAACACTGAAGCTTTCTTT
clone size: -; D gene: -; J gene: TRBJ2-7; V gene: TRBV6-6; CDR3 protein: CASSNTAGTYEQYF; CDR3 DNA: TGTGCCAGCAGTAATACGGCAGGTACCTACGAGCAGTACTTC
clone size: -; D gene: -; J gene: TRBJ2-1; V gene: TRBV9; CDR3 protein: CASSVLVGEQFF; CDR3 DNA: TGTGCCAGCAGCGTATTGGTTGGTGAGCAGTTCTTC
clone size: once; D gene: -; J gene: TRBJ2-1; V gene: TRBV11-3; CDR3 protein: CASTLDGDSGSSYNEQFF; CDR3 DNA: TGTGCCAGCACCCTAGACGGAGATAGCGGAAGCTCCTACAATGAGCAGTTCTTC
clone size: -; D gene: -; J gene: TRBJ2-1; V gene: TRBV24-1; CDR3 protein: CATSDSGLSYNEQFF; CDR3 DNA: TGTGCCACCAGCGATAGCGGACTATCCTACAATGAGCAGTTCTTC
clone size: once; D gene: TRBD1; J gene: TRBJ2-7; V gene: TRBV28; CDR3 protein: CASSSGTGEHPYEQYF; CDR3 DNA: TGTGCCAGCAGCTCCGGGACAGGGGAACACCCTTACGAGCAGTACTTC
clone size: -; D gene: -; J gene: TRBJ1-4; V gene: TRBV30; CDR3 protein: CASIRSGTNEKLFF; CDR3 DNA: TGTGCCTCCATCCGAAGCGGAACTAATGAAAAACTGTTTTTT
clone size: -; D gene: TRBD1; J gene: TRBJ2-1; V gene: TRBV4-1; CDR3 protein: CASRQGTYNEQFF; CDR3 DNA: TGCGCCAGTAGACAGGGGACCTACAATGAGCAGTTCTTC
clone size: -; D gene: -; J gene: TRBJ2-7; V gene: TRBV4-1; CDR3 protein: CASRYNDEQYF; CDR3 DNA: TGCGCCAGCAGATATAATGACGAGCAGTACTTC
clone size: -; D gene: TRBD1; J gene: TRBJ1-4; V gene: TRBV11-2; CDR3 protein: CASSLQGGTNEKLFF; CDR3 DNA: TGTGCCAGCAGCTTGCAGGGGGGAACTAATGAAAAACTGTTTTTT
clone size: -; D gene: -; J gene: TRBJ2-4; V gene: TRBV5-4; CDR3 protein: CASSSPTAGSKNIQYF; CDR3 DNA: TGTGCCAGCAGCTCACCGACGGCTGGGTCCAAAAACATTCAGTACTTC
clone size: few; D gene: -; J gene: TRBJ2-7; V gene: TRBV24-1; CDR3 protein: CATSDWEFPRQQYF; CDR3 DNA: TGTGCCACCAGTGATTGGGAGTTCCCTAGGCAGCAGTACTTC
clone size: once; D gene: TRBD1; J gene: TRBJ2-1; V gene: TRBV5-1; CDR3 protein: CASSPGQPSSYNEQFF; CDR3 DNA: TGCGCCAGCAGCCCGGGACAGCCGAGCTCCTACAATGAGCAGTTCTTC
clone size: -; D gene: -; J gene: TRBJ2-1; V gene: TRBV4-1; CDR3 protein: CASSQGQWNNEQFF; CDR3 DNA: TGCGCCAGCAGCCAAGGACAGTGGAACAATGAGCAGTTCTTC
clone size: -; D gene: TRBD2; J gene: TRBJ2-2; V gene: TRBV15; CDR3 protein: CATSRDRSTASGRTNTGELFF; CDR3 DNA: TGTGCCACCAGCAGAGATCGGTCGACCGCTAGCGGGAGGACCAACACCGGGGAGCTGTTTTTT
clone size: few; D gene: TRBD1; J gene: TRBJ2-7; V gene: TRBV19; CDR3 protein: CASSPGTGLYEQYF; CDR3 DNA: TGTGCCAGTAGTCCCGGGACAGGTCTGTACGAGCAGTACTTC
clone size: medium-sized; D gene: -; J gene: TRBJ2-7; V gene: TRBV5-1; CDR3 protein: CASSSSYEQYF; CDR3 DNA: TGCGCCAGCAGCTCTTCCTACGAGCAGTACTTC
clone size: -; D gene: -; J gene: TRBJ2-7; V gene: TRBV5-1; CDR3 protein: CASSLGGDYEQYF; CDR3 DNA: TGCGCCAGCAGCTTGGGCGGGGACTACGAGCAGTACTTC
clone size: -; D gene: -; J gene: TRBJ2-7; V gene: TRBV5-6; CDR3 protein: CASSLVAEGYEQYF; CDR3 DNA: TGTGCCAGCAGCTTGGTGGCGGAGGGGTACGAGCAGTACTTC
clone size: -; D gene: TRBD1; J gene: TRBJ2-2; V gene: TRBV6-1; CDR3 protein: CASSGWTGGRTGELFF; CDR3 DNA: TGTGCCAGCAGTGGATGGACAGGGGGAAGGACCGGGGAGCTGTTTTTT
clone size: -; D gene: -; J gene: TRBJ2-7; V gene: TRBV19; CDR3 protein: CASNPSPGAYEQYF; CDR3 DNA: TGTGCCAGTAATCCTTCGCCGGGGGCCTACGAGCAGTACTTC
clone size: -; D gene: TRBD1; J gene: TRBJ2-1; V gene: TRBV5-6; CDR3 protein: CASSSYIKGTGAGNEQFF; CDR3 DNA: TGTGCCAGCAGCTCCTATATAAAAGGGACAGGGGCAGGTAATGAGCAGTTCTTC
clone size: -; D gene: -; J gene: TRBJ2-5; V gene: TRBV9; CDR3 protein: CASSVDFSSQETQYF; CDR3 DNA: TGTGCCAGCAGCGTAGATTTTTCCAGCCAAGAGACCCAGTACTTC
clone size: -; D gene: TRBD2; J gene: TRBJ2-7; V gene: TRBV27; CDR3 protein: CASRLLAGAFYEQYF; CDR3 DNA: TGTGCCAGCAGATTACTGGCGGGAGCTTTTTACGAGCAGTACTTC
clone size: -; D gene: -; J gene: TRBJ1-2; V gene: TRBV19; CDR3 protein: CASSSFPRSGYGYTF; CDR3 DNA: TGTGCCAGTAGCTCCTTTCCACGGAGCGGCTATGGCTACACCTTC
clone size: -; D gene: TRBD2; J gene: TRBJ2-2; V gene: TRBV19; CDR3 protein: CASSLWTSGGAGELFF; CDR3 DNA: TGTGCCAGTAGTTTATGGACTAGCGGGGGTGCCGGGGAGCTGTTTTTT
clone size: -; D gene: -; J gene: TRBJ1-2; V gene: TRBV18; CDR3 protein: CASSPSGLKGYTF; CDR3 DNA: TGTGCCAGCTCACCTTCTGGGCTCAAGGGCTACACCTTC
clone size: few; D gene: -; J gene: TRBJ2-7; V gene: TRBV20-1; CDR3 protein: CSGSRSGEQYF; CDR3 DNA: TGCAGTGGGTCTAGATCAGGCGAGCAGTACTTC
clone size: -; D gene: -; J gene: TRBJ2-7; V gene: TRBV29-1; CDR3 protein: CSVWDPSYEQYF; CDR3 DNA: TGCAGCGTGTGGGATCCCTCCTACGAGCAGTACTTC
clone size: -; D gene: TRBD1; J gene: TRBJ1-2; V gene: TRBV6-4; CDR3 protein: CARTRAGTELFCYGYTF; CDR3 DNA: TGTGCCAGGACTAGAGCAGGGACAGAACTTTTTTGCTATGGCTACACCTTC
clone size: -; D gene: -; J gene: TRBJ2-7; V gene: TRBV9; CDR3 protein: CASSPRDFYEQYF; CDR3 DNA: TGTGCCAGCAGCCCCCGGGATTTCTACGAGCAGTACTTC
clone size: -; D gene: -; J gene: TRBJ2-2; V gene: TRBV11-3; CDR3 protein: CASSDRNTGELFF; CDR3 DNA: TGTGCCAGCAGCGACAGGAACACCGGGGAGCTGTTTTTT
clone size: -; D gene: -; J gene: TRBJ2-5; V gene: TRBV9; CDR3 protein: CASSVGLGPQETQYF; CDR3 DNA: TGTGCCAGCAGCGTAGGTCTCGGTCCCCAAGAGACCCAGTACTTC
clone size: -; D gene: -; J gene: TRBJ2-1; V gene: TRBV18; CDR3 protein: CASSPERLAPYNEQFF; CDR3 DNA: TGTGCCAGCTCACCAGAGAGGCTAGCGCCTTACAATGAGCAGTTCTTC
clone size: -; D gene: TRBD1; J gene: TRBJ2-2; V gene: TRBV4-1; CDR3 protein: CASSRPRPGTGENTGELFF; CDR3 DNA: TGCGCCAGCAGCCGCCCAAGGCCCGGGACAGGGGAGAACACCGGGGAGCTGTTTTTT
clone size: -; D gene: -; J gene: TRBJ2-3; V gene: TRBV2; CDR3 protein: CASSEWAYPPSTDTQYF; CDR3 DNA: TGTGCCAGCAGTGAATGGGCGTATCCTCCCAGCACAGATACGCAGTATTTT
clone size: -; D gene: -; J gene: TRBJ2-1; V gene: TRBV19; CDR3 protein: CASSIGLAGGGNEQFF; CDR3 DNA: TGTGCCAGTAGTATAGGACTAGCCGGAGGGGGGAATGAGCAGTTCTTC
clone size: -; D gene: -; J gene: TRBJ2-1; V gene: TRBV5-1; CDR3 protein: CASTLWGGEYNEQFF; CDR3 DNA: TGCGCCAGCACCCTCTGGGGCGGAGAGTACAATGAGCAGTTCTTC
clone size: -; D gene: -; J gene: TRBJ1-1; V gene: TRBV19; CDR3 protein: CASSMRTARTEAFF; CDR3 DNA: TGTGCCAGTAGTATGCGGACGGCGCGCACTGAAGCTTTCTTT
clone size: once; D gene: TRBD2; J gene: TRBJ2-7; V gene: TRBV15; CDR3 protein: CATSSPSSGTSGTSYEQYF; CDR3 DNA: TGTGCCACCAGCAGTCCCTCGTCGGGGACTAGCGGGACGTCCTACGAGCAGTACTTC
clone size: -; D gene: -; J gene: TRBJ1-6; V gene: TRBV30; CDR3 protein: CAWRLLTTSPLHF; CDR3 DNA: TGTGCCTGGAGGCTTTTGACTACTTCACCCCTCCACTTT
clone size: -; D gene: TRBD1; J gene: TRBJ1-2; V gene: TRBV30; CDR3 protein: CAWRRGQGYGYTF; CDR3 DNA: TGTGCCTGGAGGCGGGGACAGGGTTATGGCTACACCTTC
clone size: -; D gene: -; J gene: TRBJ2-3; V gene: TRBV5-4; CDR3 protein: CASSRGTDTQYF; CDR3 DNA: TGTGCCAGCAGCCGAGGGACAGATACGCAGTATTTT
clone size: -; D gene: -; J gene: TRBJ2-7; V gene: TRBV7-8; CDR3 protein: CASSLGPPPYEQYF; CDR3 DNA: TGTGCCAGCAGCTTGGGCCCCCCGCCCTACGAGCAGTACTTC
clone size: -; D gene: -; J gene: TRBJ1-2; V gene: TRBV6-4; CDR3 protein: CASSPGPYYGYTF; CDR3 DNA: TGTGCCAGCAGTCCCGGCCCTTACTATGGCTACACCTTC
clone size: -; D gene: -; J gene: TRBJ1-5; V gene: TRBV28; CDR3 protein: CASSQPQHF; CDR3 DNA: TGTGCCAGCAGTCAGCCCCAGCATTTT